Included here is one TCR beta chain sequence, with context. What it binds is unknown. The data stem from a study of cytomegalovirus exposure and HLA in healthy donors. General study results and limits: Among the sequence variants, a highly shared cluster was likely an artifact of sequencing. The productive fraction for most TCR beta V segments was about 90% or about 30% in an earlier analysis.

Amplification used 60 Vbeta primers and 13 Jbeta primers. This table comes from immunoSEQ multiplex PCR, and its TCRdb copy is limited to in-frame clones, with some not included. This sample carries a few hundred thousand clones, 60% to 85% of them seen once, and the ten largest clones take less than 20%. Sequenced input: PBMCs. The sequence was obtained from a man aged 40-55 years in good health and CMV-seronegative.

This CDR3 is CAISLGTGGGKDGYTF. The CDR3 nucleotides are TGTGCCATCAGTCTGGGGACAGGGGGGGGAAAGGATGGCTACACCTTC. This rearrangement joins TRBV10-3 to TRBJ1-2; 11 bases are shared with TRBD1. V dropped 5 bases and J dropped 6; count of bases not matched to a gene: 11. The CDR3 has 16 amino acids. Germline V gene data show CDR1 as ENHRY and CDR2 as SYGVKD.